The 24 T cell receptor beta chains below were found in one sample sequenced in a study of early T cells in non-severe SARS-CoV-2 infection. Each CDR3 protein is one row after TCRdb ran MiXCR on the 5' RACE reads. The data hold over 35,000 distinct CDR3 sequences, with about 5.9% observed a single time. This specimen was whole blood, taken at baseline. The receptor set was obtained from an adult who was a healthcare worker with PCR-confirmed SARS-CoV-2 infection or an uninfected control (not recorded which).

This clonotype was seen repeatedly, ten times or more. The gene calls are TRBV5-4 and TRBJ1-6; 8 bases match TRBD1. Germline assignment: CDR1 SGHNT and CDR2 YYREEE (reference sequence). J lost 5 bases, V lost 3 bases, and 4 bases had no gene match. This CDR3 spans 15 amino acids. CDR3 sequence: CASSSDRVNNSPLHF. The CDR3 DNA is TGTGCCAGCAGCTCGGACAGGGTCAATAATTCACCCCTCCACTTT.

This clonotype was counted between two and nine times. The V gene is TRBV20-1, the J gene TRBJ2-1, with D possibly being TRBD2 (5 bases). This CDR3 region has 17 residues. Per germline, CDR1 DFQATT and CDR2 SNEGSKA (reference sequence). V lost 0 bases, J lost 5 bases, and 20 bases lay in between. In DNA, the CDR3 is TGCAGTGCTAGAGACCCCGCTAAGGGCGGACTGCACAATGAGCAGTTCTTC. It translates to CSARDPAKGGLHNEQFF.

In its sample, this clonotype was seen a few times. CDR3 sequence (DNA): TGTGCCACCAGTGATCCTACCTCGGCCAGAGGTGAAGCTTTCTTT. This gives the protein CATSDPTSARGEAFF. This chain joins TRBV24-1 and TRBJ1-1; D gene ambiguous. CDR3 length: 15 residues. Between the trimmed V and J ends, which lost 3 bases and 7 bases, there was a span of 17 bases. Per germline, CDR1 KGHDR and CDR2 SFDVKD.

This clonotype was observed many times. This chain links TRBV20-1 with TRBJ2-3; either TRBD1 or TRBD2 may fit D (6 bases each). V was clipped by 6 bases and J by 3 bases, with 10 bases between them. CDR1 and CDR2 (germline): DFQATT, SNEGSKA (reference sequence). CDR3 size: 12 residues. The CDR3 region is CSAEGGTDTQYF. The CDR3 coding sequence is TGCAGTGCCGAGGGGGGAACAGATACGCAGTATTTT.

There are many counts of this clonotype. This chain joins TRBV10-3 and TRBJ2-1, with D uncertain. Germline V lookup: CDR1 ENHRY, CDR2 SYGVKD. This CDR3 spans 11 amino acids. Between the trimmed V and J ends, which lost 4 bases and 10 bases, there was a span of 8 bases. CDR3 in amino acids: CAISVEREQFF. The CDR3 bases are TGTGCCATCAGTGTTGAAAGGGAGCAGTTCTTC.

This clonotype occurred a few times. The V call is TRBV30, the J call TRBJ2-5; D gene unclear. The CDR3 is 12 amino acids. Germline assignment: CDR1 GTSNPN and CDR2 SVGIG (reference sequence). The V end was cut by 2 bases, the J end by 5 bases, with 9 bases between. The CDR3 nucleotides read TGTGCCTGGAGTTTTCATCTGGAGACCCAGTACTTC. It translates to CAWSFHLETQYF. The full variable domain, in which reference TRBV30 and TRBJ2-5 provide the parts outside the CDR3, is SQTIHQWPATLVQPVGSPLSLECTVEGTSNPNLYWYRQAAGRGLQLLFYSVGIGQISSEVPQNLSASRPQDRQFILSSKKLLLSDSGFYLCAWSFHLETQYFGPGTRLLVL.

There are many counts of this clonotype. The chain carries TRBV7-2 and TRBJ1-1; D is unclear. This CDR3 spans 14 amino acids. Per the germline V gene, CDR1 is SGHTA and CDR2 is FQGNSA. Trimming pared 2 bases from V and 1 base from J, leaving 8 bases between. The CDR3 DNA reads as TGTGCCAGCAGCTTACTGGGAGCGAACACTGAAGCTTTCTTT. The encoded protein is CASSLLGANTEAFF.

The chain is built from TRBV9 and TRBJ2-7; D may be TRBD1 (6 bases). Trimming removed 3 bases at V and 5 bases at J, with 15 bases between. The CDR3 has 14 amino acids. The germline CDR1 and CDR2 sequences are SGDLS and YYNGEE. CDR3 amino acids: CASSAGTPSDEQYF. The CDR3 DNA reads TGTGCCAGCAGCGCCGGGACACCATCCGACGAGCAGTACTTC.

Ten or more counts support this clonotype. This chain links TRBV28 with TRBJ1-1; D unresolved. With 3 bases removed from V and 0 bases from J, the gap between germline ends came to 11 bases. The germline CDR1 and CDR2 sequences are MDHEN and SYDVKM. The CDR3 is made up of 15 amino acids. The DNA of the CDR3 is TGTGCCAGCAGTTTGTATAGTGGAATGAACACTGAAGCTTTCTTT. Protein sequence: CASSLYSGMNTEAFF.

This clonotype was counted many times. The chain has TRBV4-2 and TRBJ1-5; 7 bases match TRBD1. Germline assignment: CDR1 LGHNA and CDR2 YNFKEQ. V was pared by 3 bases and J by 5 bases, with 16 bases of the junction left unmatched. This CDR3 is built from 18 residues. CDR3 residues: CASSQESGTVVGYQPQHF. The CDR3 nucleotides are TGTGCCAGCAGCCAGGAATCTGGGACAGTCGTAGGTTATCAGCCCCAGCATTTT.

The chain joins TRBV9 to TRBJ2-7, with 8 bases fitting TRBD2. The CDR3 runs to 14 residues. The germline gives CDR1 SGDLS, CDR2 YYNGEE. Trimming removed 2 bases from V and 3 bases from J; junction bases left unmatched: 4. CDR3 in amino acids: CASSVGGALYEQYF. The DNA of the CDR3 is TGTGCCAGCAGCGTCGGGGGGGCCCTCTACGAGCAGTACTTC.

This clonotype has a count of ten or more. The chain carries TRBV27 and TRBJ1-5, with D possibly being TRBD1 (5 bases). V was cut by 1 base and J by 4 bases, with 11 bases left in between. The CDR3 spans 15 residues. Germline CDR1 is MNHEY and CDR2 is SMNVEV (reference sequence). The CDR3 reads CASSLFPGINQPQHF. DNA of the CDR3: TGTGCCAGCAGTTTATTTCCAGGGATAAATCAGCCCCAGCATTTT.

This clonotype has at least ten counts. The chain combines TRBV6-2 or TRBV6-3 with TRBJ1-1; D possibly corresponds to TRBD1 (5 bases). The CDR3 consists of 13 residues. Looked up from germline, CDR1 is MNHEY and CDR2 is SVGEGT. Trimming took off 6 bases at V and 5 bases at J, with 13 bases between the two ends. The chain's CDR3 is CASRSQGWTEAFF. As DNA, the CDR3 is TGTGCCAGCAGATCCCAGGGATGGACTGAAGCTTTCTTT.

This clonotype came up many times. CDR3 protein: CAWSSQGYNEQFF. CDR3 DNA: TGTGCCTGGAGTTCACAGGGATACAATGAGCAGTTCTTC. The chain employs TRBV30 and TRBJ2-1; TRBD1 is a possible D gene (6 bases). Per germline, CDR1 GTSNPN and CDR2 SVGIG (reference sequence). CDR3 length: 13 amino acids. Trimming stripped 2 bases from V and 4 bases from J, with 9 bases between.

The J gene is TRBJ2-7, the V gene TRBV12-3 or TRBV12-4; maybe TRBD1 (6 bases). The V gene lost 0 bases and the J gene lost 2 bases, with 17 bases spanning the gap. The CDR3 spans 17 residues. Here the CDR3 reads CASSLARGTNKPYEQYF. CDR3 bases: TGTGCCAGCAGTTTAGCTCGAGGGACAAATAAACCCTACGAGCAGTACTTC.

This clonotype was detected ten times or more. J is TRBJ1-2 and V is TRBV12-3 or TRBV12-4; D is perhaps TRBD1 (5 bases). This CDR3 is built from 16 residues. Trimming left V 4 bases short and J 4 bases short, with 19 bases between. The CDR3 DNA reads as TGTGCCAGCAGTTCTCGTTTGAAAGGACACAGCTATGGCTACACCTTC. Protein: CASSSRLKGHSYGYTF.

CDR3 protein: CASSAGQGVADTQYF. The CDR3 region has the DNA TGCGCCAGCAGTGCCGGACAGGGGGTCGCAGATACGCAGTATTTT. The J gene is TRBJ2-3, the V gene TRBV10-1; TRBD1 agrees at 10 bases. Germline V gene data show CDR1 as WNHNN and CDR2 as SYGVQD (reference sequence). V gave up 4 bases and J gave up 4 bases; unmatched junction bases: 5. This CDR3 is 15 amino acids long.

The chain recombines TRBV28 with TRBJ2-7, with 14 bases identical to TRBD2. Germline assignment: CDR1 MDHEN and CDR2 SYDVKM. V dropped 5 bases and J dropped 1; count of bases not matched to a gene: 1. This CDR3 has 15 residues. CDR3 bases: TGTGCCAGCAGTAGGACTAGCGGGGGGTCCTACGAGCAGTACTTC. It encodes CASSRTSGGSYEQYF.

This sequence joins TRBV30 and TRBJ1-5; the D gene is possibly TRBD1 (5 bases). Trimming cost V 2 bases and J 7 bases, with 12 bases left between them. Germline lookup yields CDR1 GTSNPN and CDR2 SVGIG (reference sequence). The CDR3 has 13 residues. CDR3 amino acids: CAWSPGSRQPQHF. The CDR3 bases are TGTGCCTGGAGTCCAGGGAGCAGGCAGCCCCAGCATTTT.

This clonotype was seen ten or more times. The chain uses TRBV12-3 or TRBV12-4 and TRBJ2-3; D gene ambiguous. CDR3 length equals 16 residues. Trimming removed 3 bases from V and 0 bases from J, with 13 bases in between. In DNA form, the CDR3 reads TGTGCCAGCAGTTTCTCTCCCACAGCTAGCACAGATACGCAGTATTTT. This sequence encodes CASSFSPTASTDTQYF.

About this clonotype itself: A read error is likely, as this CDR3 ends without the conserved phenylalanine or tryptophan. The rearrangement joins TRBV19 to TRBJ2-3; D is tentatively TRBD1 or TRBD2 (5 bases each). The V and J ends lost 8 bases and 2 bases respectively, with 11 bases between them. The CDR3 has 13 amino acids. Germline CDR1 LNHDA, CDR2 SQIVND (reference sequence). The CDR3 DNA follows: TGTGCCAGTCGGGACGGAAACACAGATACGCAGTATTTA. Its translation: CASRDGNTDTQYL.

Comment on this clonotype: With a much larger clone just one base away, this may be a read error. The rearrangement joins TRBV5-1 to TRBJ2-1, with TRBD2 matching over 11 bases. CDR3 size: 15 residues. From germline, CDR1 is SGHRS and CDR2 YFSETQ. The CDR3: CASSEGLAAYNKQFF. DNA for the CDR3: TGCGCCAGCAGCGAGGGACTAGCGGCCTACAATAAGCAGTTCTTC.

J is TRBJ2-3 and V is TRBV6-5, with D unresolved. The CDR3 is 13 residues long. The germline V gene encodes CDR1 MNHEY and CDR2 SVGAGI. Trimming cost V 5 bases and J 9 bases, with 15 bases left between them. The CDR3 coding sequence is TGTGCCAGCAGTCGGTCCGGGCCCTACACGCAGTATTTT. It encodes CASSRSGPYTQYF.

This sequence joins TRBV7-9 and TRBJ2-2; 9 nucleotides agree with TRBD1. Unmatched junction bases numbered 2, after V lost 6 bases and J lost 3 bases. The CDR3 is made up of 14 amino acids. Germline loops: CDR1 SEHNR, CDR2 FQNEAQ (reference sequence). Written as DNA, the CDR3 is TGTGCCAGCAGTCGGACAGGGGACACCGGGGAGCTGTTTTTT. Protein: CASSRTGDTGELFF.